Listed here are 14 T cell receptor beta chains from one sample, sequenced in a study of regulatory T cells in long-lasting Graves disease. Arm-PCR of CDR3 regions with iRepertoire HTBI primers generated TCR beta libraries. TCRdb called the multiplex PCR reads again in MiXCR, with one record for every CDR3 protein. Altogether approximately 690,000 distinct CDR3 sequences are present, about 32% being singletons, with the ten largest covering 35% to 55%. Stated time point: persistent/refractory GD, antithyroid drugs over 5 years with positive TRAb. Extracted PBMC RNA gave rise to the TCR library. The source material was peripheral blood mononuclear cells (PBMCs), sampled when the disease was refractory, from a patient treated with antithyroid drugs. Receptor source: a female donor with Graves disease.

The DNA of the CDR3 is TGTGCCAGCAGCAGGACAGGGGGCGTTGAAGCTTTCTTT. Amino acids: CASSRTGGVEAFF. The V gene is TRBV7-9, the J gene TRBJ1-1, with TRBD1 identical over 11 bases. CDR3 size: 13 residues. J was trimmed by 7 bases and V by 5 bases; bases with no gene match: 3. Germline values: CDR1 SEHNR, CDR2 FQNEAQ (reference sequence).

The chain combines TRBV5-1 with TRBJ2-7, with 7 bases that match TRBD1. J gave up 6 bases and V 4 bases, and 7 bases lay outside the gene matches. CDR3 length: 13 residues. Per the germline V gene, CDR1 is SGHRS and CDR2 is YFSETQ. CDR3 DNA sequence: TGCGCCAGCAGCCGGGACAGTCCAGCCGAGCAGTACTTC. This codes for CASSRDSPAEQYF.

The chain has TRBV6-5 and TRBJ2-6, with D perhaps matching TRBD1 (5 bases). Trimming left V 0 bases short and J 2 bases short, with 5 bases between. The CDR3 sequence is 15 residues long. Germline V gene lookup returns CDR1 MNHEY and CDR2 SVGAGI. CDR3 coding DNA: TGTGCCAGCAGTTACTCAGGGGCTGGGGCCAACGTCCTGACTTTC. Translating gives CASSYSGAGANVLTF.

The chain uses TRBV15 and TRBJ2-2, with D uncertain. Trimming cost V 0 bases and J 5 bases, with 10 bases left between them. The CDR3 spans 15 residues. Looked up from germline, CDR1 is LNHNV and CDR2 is YYDKDF (reference sequence). The CDR3 loop reads CATSREGRLTGELFF. The CDR3 region has the DNA TGTGCCACCAGCAGAGAGGGCAGATTGACCGGGGAGCTGTTTTTT.

Details on this clonotype: Only one base separates this from a far larger clonotype, so it likely reflects a read error. The rearrangement uses TRBV6-2 or TRBV6-3 and TRBJ1-1; D call uncertain. The CDR3 runs 13 residues. Germline V gives CDR1 MNHEY, CDR2 SVGEGT. The CDR3 reads CASSLTENTGAFF. CDR3 coding DNA: TGTGCCAGCAGTTTAACAGAGAACACTGGAGCTTTCTTT.

This clonotype was recorded at least ten times. This rearrangement joins TRBV2 to TRBJ1-2, with D possibly matching TRBD1 (6 bases). Germline lookup yields CDR1 SNHLY and CDR2 FYNNEI. This CDR3 is built from 13 residues. The V gene lost 7 bases and the J gene lost 1 base, with 10 bases spanning the gap. The CDR3 nucleotides are TGTGCCAGCAAACAGGGCGGTAACTATGGCTACACCTTC. It specifies CASKQGGNYGYTF.

This clonotype was counted at least ten times. V and J are TRBV7-3 and TRBJ1-1; D gene ambiguous. The CDR3 has 13 amino acids. Between the trimmed V and J ends, which lost 5 bases and 5 bases, there was a span of 12 bases. The germline CDR1 and CDR2 sequences are SGHTA and FQGTGA. In nucleotides, the CDR3 is TGTGCCAGCAGCACCGGACTAGGAACTGAAGCTTTCTTT. Its translation is CASSTGLGTEAFF.

The V gene is TRBV28, the J gene TRBJ2-7, with unresolved D. The germline V and J ends were trimmed by 6 bases and 4 bases, with 10 bases remaining between them. The germline V gene has CDR1 MDHEN and CDR2 SYDVKM. This CDR3 has 12 amino acids. CDR3 nucleotides: TGTGCCAGCAGCCACCCTCTATACGAGCAGTACTTC. This sequence encodes CASSHPLYEQYF.

This clonotype was seen many times. The junction departs from the called germline gene at one end, perhaps through a read error. The rearrangement links TRBV28 to TRBJ2-7; 7 bases agree with TRBD1. The CDR3 extends over 12 amino acids. Germline values: CDR1 MDHEN, CDR2 SYDVKM. As DNA, the CDR3 is TGCGCCAGCAGACAGGGCGCCTACGAGCAGTACTTC. Amino acids: CASRQGAYEQYF.

The V and J genes are TRBV30 and TRBJ2-6, with 9 bases lining up with TRBD2. Trimming at V came to 0 bases and at J to 1 base, leaving 10 bases not matched to a gene. This CDR3 has 19 residues. CDR1 and CDR2 (germline): GTSNPN, SVGIG (reference sequence). The CDR3 loop is CAWSVPAGGPFSGANVLTF. The CDR3 nucleotides read TGTGCCTGGAGTGTACCGGCGGGAGGGCCTTTTTCTGGGGCCAACGTCCTGACTTTC. Based on the CDR3 plus reference TRBV30 and TRBJ2-6, the full variable domain is SQTIHQWPATLVQPVGSPLSLECTVEGTSNPNLYWYRQAAGRGLQLLFYSVGIGQISSEVPQNLSASRPQDRQFILSSKKLLLSDSGFYLCAWSVPAGGPFSGANVLTFGAGSRLTVL.

This rearrangement joins TRBV6-4 to TRBJ1-3, with D uncertain. Trimming pared 3 bases from V and 0 bases from J, leaving 12 bases between. Germline values: CDR1 MRHNA, CDR2 SNTAGT. The CDR3 has 16 amino acids. CDR3 in amino acids: CASSEAGHLSGNTIYF. The DNA of the CDR3 is TGTGCCAGCAGTGAGGCGGGCCACCTCTCTGGAAACACCATATATTTT.

This clonotype showed up just a few times. The chain has TRBV12-3 or TRBV12-4 and TRBJ2-6; the match to TRBD1 covers 7 bases. V lost 8 bases to trimming and J lost 0 bases; unmatched junction nucleotides: 7. The CDR3 runs 16 residues. The CDR3 sequence: CASGSSGGSGANVLTF. CDR3 nucleotides: TGTGCCAGCGGGTCCTCAGGGGGCTCTGGGGCCAACGTCCTGACTTTC.

This clonotype appeared many times. This sequence joins TRBV29-1 and TRBJ2-5; weak D call: TRBD2 (6 bases). Trimming removed 3 bases from V and 4 bases from J, with 12 bases in between. Germline V gene sequence: CDR1 SQVTM, CDR2 ANQGSEA. The CDR3 has 13 residues. The CDR3 here is CSVEGRDGETQYF. The DNA for the CDR3 is TGCAGCGTTGAGGGGCGGGACGGAGAGACCCAGTACTTC.

This clonotype was seen ten or more times. The rearrangement links TRBV2 to TRBJ1-4; TRBD1 matches 7 bases. The J segment lost 8 bases and the V segment lost 3 bases, leaving 6 bases of the junction unmatched. The CDR3 consists of 14 residues. The germline V gene encodes CDR1 SNHLY and CDR2 FYNNEI. The CDR3 loop is CASSETGSGEKLFF. The CDR3 DNA follows: TGTGCCAGCAGTGAGACAGGGTCGGGGGAAAAACTGTTTTTT.